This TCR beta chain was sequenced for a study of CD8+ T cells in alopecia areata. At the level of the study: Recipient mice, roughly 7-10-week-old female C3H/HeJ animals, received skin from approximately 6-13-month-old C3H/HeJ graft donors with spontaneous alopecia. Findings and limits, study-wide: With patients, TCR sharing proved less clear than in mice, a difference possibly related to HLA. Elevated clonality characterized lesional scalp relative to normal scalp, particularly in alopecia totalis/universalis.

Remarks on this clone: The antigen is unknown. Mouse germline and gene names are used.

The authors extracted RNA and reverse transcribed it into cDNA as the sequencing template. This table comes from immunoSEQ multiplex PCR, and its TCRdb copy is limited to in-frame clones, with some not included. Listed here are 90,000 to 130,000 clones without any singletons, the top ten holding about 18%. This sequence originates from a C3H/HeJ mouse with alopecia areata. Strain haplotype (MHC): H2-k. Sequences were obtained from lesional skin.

CDR3 DNA (partial): TGCACCTGCAGTGGGGACAGGGGGCAGGGTGCAGAA. Its protein is CTCSGDRGQGAE. The full CDR3 is CTCSGDRGQGAETLYF. The rearrangement uses TRBV1 and TRBJ2-3, with TRBD1 identical over 12 bases. The read terminates 4 residues ahead of where the CDR3 ends, so the germline J gene completes it. In germline, CDR1 is NSQYPW, CDR2 LRSPGD (reference sequence). There are 16 residues in the CDR3. V gave up 4 bases and J gave up 1 base; unmatched junction bases: 3.